Below are 22 T cell receptor beta chains sequenced from a single sample in a study of PD-L1 blockade in urothelial cancer. Measured with immunoSEQ multiplex PCR; TCRdb has only the in-frame clones, and not every one. The sample holds around 46,000 clones; around 90% are singletons and the top ten take roughly 2.5%. Time point in this sample: peripheral blood 6 weeks after treatment start. This specimen consisted of PBMCs, obtained around atezolizumab (anti-PD-L1) treatment. The receptors were gathered from a man in his sixties with urothelial cancer.

This chain uses TRBV6-5 with TRBJ1-1; a possible D gene is TRBD1 (6 bases). V was cut by 6 bases and J by 1 base, with 9 bases left in between. The germline V gene has CDR1 MNHEY and CDR2 SVGAGI. This CDR3 contains 13 residues. This CDR3 reads CASRGHANTEAFF. CDR3 DNA sequence: TGTGCCAGCAGGGGACACGCGAACACTGAAGCTTTCTTT.

The genes are TRBV19 and TRBJ2-1, with D possibly matching TRBD2 (6 bases). Trimming removed 8 bases from V and 4 bases from J, with 15 bases in between. Per the germline V gene, CDR1 is LNHDA and CDR2 is SQIVND (reference sequence). CDR3 size: 14 residues. The CDR3 is CASGNGGTYNEQFF. CDR3 DNA sequence: TGTGCCAGTGGTAACGGAGGGACTTACAATGAGCAGTTCTTC.

V gene TRBV2 combines with J gene TRBJ1-3, with D tentatively TRBD1 (5 bases). CDR3 length: 15 amino acids. Trimming took 7 bases from V and 4 from J, leaving 17 bases between them. The germline CDR1 and CDR2 sequences are SNHLY and FYNNEI. The CDR3 DNA reads as TGTGCCAGCACCTCCTCCGCGACAGCGGGAAACACCATATATTTT. This sequence encodes CASTSSATAGNTIYF.

V is TRBV10-3 and J is TRBJ2-2; D not resolved. Trimming removed 6 bases from V and 5 bases from J, with 4 bases in between. The germline gives CDR1 ENHRY, CDR2 SYGVKD. This CDR3 has 11 amino acids. The CDR3 nucleotides are TGTGCCATCAGCACAACCGGGGAGCTGTTTTTT. Its protein product is CAISTTGELFF.

This clone occurred a few times. J is TRBJ2-2 and V is TRBV28, with D possibly matching TRBD2 (5 bases). V was cut by 5 bases and J by 0 bases, with 10 bases left in between. Germline V lookup: CDR1 MDHEN, CDR2 SYDVKM. The CDR3 has 15 amino acids. The CDR3 is CASSRPGTNTGELFF. CDR3 nucleotide sequence: TGTGCCAGCAGTCGACCGGGGACGAACACCGGGGAGCTGTTTTTT.

V and J are TRBV9 and TRBJ2-3; possibly TRBD2 for D (5 bases). CDR1 and CDR2 from the germline V gene are SGDLS and YYNGEE. V was clipped by 3 bases and J by 3 bases, with 14 bases between them. The CDR3 contains 15 residues. CDR3 in DNA: TGTGCCAGCAGCGCGAACGCCCCGGGAACAGATACGCAGTATTTT. It specifies CASSANAPGTDTQYF.

The V and J genes are TRBV25-1 and TRBJ2-3; D may be TRBD2 (7 bases). This CDR3 contains 14 residues. The ends were cut back, 2 bases at V and 4 bases at J, with 10 bases in the middle. The germline V gene has CDR1 MGHDK and CDR2 SYGVNS. CDR3 protein: CASSEQGRADTQYF. CDR3 DNA: TGTGCCAGCAGTGAACAGGGGAGGGCAGATACGCAGTATTTT.

The chain employs TRBV28 and TRBJ1-2; no reliable D call. The V end lost 2 bases, the J end lost 4 bases, and 5 bases lay between the germline ends. The CDR3 length is 12 residues. From germline, CDR1 is MDHEN and CDR2 SYDVKM. This chain's CDR3 is CASSLNSYGYTF. CDR3 coding DNA: TGTGCCAGCAGTTTAAACAGCTATGGCTACACCTTC.

The genes are TRBV6-1 and TRBJ1-1; D possibly corresponds to TRBD1 (6 bases). This CDR3 comprises 14 residues. Trimming pared 4 bases from V and 1 base from J, leaving 10 bases between. The germline gives CDR1 MNHNS, CDR2 SASEGT. The CDR3 sequence: CASSGGGQNTEAFF. DNA of the CDR3: TGTGCCAGCAGTGGCGGGGGGCAGAACACTGAAGCTTTCTTT.

CDR3 amino acids: CSVLSYESQYF. The CDR3 DNA reads TGCAGCGTCCTAAGCTATGAATCGCAGTATTTT. V usage is TRBV29-1 and J usage is TRBJ2-3; D gene uncertain. The CDR3 length is 11 residues. The germline V and J ends were trimmed by 6 bases and 10 bases, with 14 bases remaining between them. The germline V gene encodes CDR1 SQVTM and CDR2 ANQGSEA.

The V and J genes are TRBV6-1 and TRBJ2-5, with D hard to call. V lost 2 bases and J lost 2, with 6 bases in between. The CDR3 consists of 13 residues. Germline-derived CDR1 and CDR2 are MNHNS and SASEGT. The CDR3 spells CASSELQQETQYF. The CDR3 region has the DNA TGTGCCAGCAGTGAATTACAGCAAGAGACCCAGTACTTC.

V and J are TRBV4-1 and TRBJ2-6, with no clear D. Germline CDR1 is MGHRA and CDR2 is YSYEKL. This CDR3 comprises 13 residues. The V and J ends lost 2 bases and 5 bases respectively, with 4 bases between them. CDR3 amino acids: CASSQLWANVLTF. The CDR3 DNA is TGCGCCAGCAGCCAACTGTGGGCCAACGTCCTGACTTTC.

This clone occurred once. For the CDR3, the DNA is TGCAGTGCTCCCCGGGACAGGGGCTACACCTTC. Residues: CSAPRDRGYTF. The chain joins TRBV20-1 to TRBJ1-2; 8 bases match TRBD1. Germline V lookup: CDR1 DFQATT, CDR2 SNEGSKA (reference sequence). With V trimmed by 5 bases and J by 8 bases, 4 bases remained unmatched. The CDR3 is made up of 11 amino acids.

This clone is a singleton in its sample. The chain employs TRBV28 and TRBJ2-7; 10 bases are a match to TRBD1. The CDR3 spans 14 residues. V was pared by 5 bases and J by 12 bases, with 13 bases of the junction left unmatched. From germline, CDR1 is MDHEN and CDR2 SYDVKM. The CDR3 nucleotides read TGTGCCAGCAGTCTACACCCAGGGACAGGGGATTGGTACTTC. It translates to CASSLHPGTGDWYF.

This clone was recorded only once. The rearrangement joins TRBV7-2 to TRBJ1-4; 8 bases map to TRBD1. This CDR3 comprises 14 residues. Germline CDR1 is SGHTA and CDR2 is FQGNSA. Germline trimming cut 5 bases from V and 7 bases from J; bases unmatched to any gene: 6. CDR3 coding DNA: TGTGCCAGCAGCCGAGACAGGGGATCTGAAAAACTGTTTTTT. Its translation is CASSRDRGSEKLFF.

V is TRBV19 and J is TRBJ1-2; D is ambiguous. The CDR3 is 14 amino acids. Germline CDR1 reads LNHDA; CDR2 reads SQIVND (reference sequence). The germline V and J ends were trimmed by 3 bases and 2 bases, with 10 bases remaining between them. The CDR3 coding sequence is TGTGCCAGTAGTATCAGTTACCCAAACTATGGCTACACCTTC. Translating it yields CASSISYPNYGYTF.

The genes are TRBV6-1 and TRBJ1-5, with TRBD1 matching 8 bases. V lost 3 bases and J lost 0; bases outside the gene matches: 1. Germline CDR1 MNHNS, CDR2 SASEGT. The CDR3 has 15 amino acids. The CDR3 protein is CASSEQGASNQPQHF. In DNA form, the CDR3 reads TGTGCCAGCAGTGAGCAGGGGGCTAGCAATCAGCCCCAGCATTTT.

This clone occurred a few times. The rearrangement uses TRBV19 and TRBJ1-5, with a possible D match to TRBD1 (5 bases). The V gene lost 5 bases and the J gene lost 0 bases, with 8 bases spanning the gap. This CDR3 region has 14 residues. CDR1 and CDR2 from the germline V gene are LNHDA and SQIVND (reference sequence). The CDR3 spells CASSVDNSNQPQHF. The CDR3 nucleotides are TGTGCCAGTAGTGTGGACAATAGCAATCAGCCCCAGCATTTT.

This rearrangement joins TRBV6-1 to TRBJ2-7, with TRBD2 matching over 8 bases. CDR3 length: 14 residues. V lost 6 bases and J lost 3; bases outside the gene matches: 7. Germline V gene lookup returns CDR1 MNHNS and CDR2 SASEGT. This chain's CDR3 is CASSESGSFYEQYF. CDR3 nucleotide sequence: TGTGCCAGCAGCGAAAGCGGGAGCTTCTACGAGCAGTACTTC.

The chain uses TRBV7-6 and TRBJ2-7; the D gene is possibly TRBD1 (5 bases). V shed 1 base and J shed 0 bases, with 10 bases lying between them. The CDR3 covers 15 residues. Germline lookup yields CDR1 SGHVS and CDR2 FNYEAQ. The CDR3 coding sequence is TGTGCCAGCAGCTTAGGGCAGGGTGACTCCTACGAGCAGTACTTC. It yields the protein CASSLGQGDSYEQYF.

This clone was seen a few times. V and J are TRBV5-4 and TRBJ1-2, with 9 bases matching TRBD1. The V gene's germline CDR1 is SGHNT and CDR2 YYREEE (reference sequence). This CDR3 region has 14 residues. The J segment lost 2 bases and the V segment lost 5 bases, leaving 4 bases of the junction unmatched. The CDR3 sequence: CASRKGQGNYGYTF. The CDR3 DNA follows: TGTGCCAGCAGAAAGGGACAGGGAAACTATGGCTACACCTTC.

This chain links TRBV27 with TRBJ1-1, with D possibly TRBD1 on 6 matching bases. The V gene's germline CDR1 is MNHEY and CDR2 SMNVEV (reference sequence). This CDR3 spans 15 amino acids. The ends were cut back, 6 bases at V and 1 base at J, with 15 bases in the middle. CDR3 sequence: CASRALRGWNTEAFF. CDR3 nucleotide sequence: TGTGCCAGCAGGGCCTTGAGGGGGTGGAACACTGAAGCTTTCTTT.